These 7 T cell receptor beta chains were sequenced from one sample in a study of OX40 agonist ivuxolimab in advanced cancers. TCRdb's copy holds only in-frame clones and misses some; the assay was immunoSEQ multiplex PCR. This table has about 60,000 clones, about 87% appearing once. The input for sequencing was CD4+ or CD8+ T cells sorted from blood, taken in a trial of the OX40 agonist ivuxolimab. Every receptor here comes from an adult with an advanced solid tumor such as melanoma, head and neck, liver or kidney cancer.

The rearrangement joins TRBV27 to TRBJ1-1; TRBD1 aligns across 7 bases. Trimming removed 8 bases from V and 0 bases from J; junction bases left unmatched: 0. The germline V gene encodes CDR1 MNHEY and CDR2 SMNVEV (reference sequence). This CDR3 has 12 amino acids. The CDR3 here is CASGTVNTEAFF. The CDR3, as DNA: TGTGCCAGCGGGACAGTGAACACTGAAGCTTTCTTT.

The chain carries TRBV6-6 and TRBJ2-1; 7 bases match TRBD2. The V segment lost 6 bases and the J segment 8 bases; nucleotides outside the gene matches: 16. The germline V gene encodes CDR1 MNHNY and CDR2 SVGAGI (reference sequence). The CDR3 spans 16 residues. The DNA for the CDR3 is TGTGCCAGCAGCCGGGGCGGGGGAGACGGTTTCGATGAGCAGTTCTTC. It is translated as CASSRGGGDGFDEQFF.

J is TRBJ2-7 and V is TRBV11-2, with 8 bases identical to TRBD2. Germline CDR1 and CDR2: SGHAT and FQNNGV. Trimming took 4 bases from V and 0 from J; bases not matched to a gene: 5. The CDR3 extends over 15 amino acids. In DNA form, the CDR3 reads TGTGCCAGCAGCTCCCAGCGGGAGAGCTCCTACGAGCAGTACTTC. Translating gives CASSSQRESSYEQYF. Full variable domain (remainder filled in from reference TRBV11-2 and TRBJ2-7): EAGVAQSPRYKIIEKRQSVAFWCNPISGHATLYWYQQILGQGPKLLIQFQNNGVVDDSQLPKDRFSAERLKGVDSTLKIQPAKLEDSAVYLCASSSQRESSYEQYFGPGTRLTVT.

The CDR3 loop is CASRDTVGYGYTF. CDR3 coding DNA: TGTGCCAGCCGGGATACAGTGGGCTATGGCTACACCTTC. This chain links TRBV28 with TRBJ1-2; D is unclear. The ends were cut back, 8 bases at V and 4 bases at J, with 14 bases in the middle. The CDR3 contains 13 residues. Germline values: CDR1 MDHEN, CDR2 SYDVKM.

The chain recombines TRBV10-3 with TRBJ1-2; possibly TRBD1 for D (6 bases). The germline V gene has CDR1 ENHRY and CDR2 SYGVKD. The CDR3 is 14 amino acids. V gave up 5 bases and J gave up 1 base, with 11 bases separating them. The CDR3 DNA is TGTGCCATCAGTTTGGACAGAGGTAACTATGGCTACACCTTC. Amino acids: CAISLDRGNYGYTF.

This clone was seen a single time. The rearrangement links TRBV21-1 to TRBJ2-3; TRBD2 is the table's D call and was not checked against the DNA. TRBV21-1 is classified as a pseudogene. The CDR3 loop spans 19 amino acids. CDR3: CASSKPTDVLAGGQDTQYF. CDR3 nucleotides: TGTGCCAGCAGCAAGCCCACCGATGTGCTAGCGGGAGGGCAAGATACGCAGTATTTT.

CDR3 in DNA: TGCAGTGCCTCCAATTACGAGCAGTACTTC. It yields the protein CSASNYEQYF. V and J are TRBV20-1 and TRBJ2-7; no definite D call. In germline, CDR1 is DFQATT, CDR2 SNEGSKA (reference sequence). This CDR3 spans 10 amino acids. The V end was cut by 6 bases, the J end by 4 bases, with 7 bases between.